The T cell receptor beta chain described here comes from a study of T cells in tumors after PD-1 blockade. Overall study: Excluded were patients with checkpoint blockade, immunosuppressants, or radiotherapy or other anti-cancer therapy within 4 weeks. Daily vismodegib 150 mg continued in a subset of anti-PD-1-treated patients.

General study results and limits: Some novel exhausted tumor clones appeared in pre-treatment blood, suggesting peripheral recruitment. Squamous carcinoma: about half of expanded exhausted clones novel, versus roughly 30% of other expanded CD8+ clones.

With respect to this clone: No antigen is known for it.

Sequencing used immunoSEQ multiplex PCR; TCRdb keeps in-frame clones, though not all of them. The sample lists 10,000 to 15,000 clones, around 68% seen once, with 26% in the top ten. Germline-derived CDR1 and CDR2 are SQVTM and ANQGSEA. The CDR3 totals 14 residues. Trimming at V came to 3 bases and at J to 3 bases, leaving 6 bases not matched to a gene. The clonotype comes from a human donor with cutaneous squamous cell carcinoma. The source was tumor tissue, collected before anti-PD-1 treatment. This sequence joins TRBV29-1 and TRBJ1-2, with 8 bases lining up with TRBD1. The CDR3 spells CSVEGYRGDYGYTF. The CDR3 region has the DNA TGCAGCGTTGAGGGGTACAGGGGGGACTATGGCTACACCTTC. Using reference TRBV29-1 and TRBJ1-2 for the parts outside the CDR3, the full variable domain is SAVISQKPSRDICQRGTSLTIQCQVDSQVTMMFWYRQQPGQSLTLIATANQGSEATYESGFVIDKFPISRPNLTFSTLTVSNMSPEDSSIYLCSVEGYRGDYGYTFGSGTRLTVV.